The 2 T cell receptor beta chains below come from one sample, sequenced in a study of CD8 T cells in ankylosing spondylitis. TCRdb recomputed calls from the 5' RACE reads with MiXCR, one row per CDR3 protein. The sample carries 290,000 or so distinct CDR3 sequences, more than 20% recorded once. Sequencing was done on a sample of blood, either unsorted or a sorted T cell fraction (not recorded which). The source of these receptors is a female donor with ankylosing spondylitis or in good health (not recorded which).

This clonotype occurred a few times. J is TRBJ2-1 and V is TRBV5-1; perhaps D is TRBD1 or TRBD2 (6 bases each). Trimming shortened V by 10 bases and J by 5 bases, and 22 bases separated the two germline ends. CDR3 length: 15 residues. The germline V gene encodes CDR1 SGHRS and CDR2 YFSETQ. The CDR3 protein is CASRPSARGDNEQFF. CDR3 nucleotide sequence: TGCGCCTCTCGTCCATCGGCTAGGGGGGACAATGAGCAGTTCTTC.

This clonotype has only a few counts. The chain joins TRBV2 to TRBJ2-6; D uncertain. The V end lost 2 bases, the J end lost 2 bases, and 4 bases lay between the germline ends. CDR1 and CDR2 (germline): SNHLY, FYNNEI. CDR3 length: 14 residues. Written as DNA, the CDR3 is TGTGCCAGCAGTGAAACGCCTGGGGCCAACGTCCTGACTTTC. Translating gives CASSETPGANVLTF.